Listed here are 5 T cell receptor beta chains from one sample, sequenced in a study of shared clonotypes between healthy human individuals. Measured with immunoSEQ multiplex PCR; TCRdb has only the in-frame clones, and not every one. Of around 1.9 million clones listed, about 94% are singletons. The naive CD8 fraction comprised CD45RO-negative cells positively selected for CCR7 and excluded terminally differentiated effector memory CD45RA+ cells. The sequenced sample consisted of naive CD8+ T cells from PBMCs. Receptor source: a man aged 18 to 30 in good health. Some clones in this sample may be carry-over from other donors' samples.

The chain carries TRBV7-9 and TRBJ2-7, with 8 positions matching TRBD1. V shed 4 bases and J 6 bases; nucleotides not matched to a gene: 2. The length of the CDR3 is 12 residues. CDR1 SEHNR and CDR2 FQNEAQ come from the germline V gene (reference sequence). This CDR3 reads CASSWTGREQYF. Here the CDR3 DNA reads TGTGCCAGCAGCTGGACAGGGCGCGAGCAGTACTTC.

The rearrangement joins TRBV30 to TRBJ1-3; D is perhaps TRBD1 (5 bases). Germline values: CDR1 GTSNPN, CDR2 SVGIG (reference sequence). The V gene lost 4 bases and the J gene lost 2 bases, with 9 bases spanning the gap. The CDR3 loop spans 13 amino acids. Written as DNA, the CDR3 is TGTGCCTGGACCAGGGCGGCTGGAAACACCATATATTTT. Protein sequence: CAWTRAAGNTIYF.

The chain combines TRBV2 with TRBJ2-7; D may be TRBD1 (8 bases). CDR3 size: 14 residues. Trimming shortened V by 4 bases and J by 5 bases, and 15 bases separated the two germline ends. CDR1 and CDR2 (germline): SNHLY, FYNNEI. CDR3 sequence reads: CASSVWTGRDEQYF. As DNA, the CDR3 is TGTGCCAGCAGTGTCTGGACAGGGAGGGACGAGCAGTACTTC.

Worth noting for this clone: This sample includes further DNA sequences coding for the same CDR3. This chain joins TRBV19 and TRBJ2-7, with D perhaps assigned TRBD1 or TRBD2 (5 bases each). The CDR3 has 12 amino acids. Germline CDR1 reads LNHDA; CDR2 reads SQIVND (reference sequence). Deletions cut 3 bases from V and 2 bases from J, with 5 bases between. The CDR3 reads CASSMGAYEQYF. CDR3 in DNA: TGTGCCAGTAGTATGGGGGCCTACGAGCAGTACTTC.

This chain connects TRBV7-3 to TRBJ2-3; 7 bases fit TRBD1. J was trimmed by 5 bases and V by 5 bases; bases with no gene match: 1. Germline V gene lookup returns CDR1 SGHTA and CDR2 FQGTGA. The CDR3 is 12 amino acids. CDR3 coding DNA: TGTGCCAGCAGCCCAGGGGGAGATACGCAGTATTTT. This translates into CASSPGGDTQYF.